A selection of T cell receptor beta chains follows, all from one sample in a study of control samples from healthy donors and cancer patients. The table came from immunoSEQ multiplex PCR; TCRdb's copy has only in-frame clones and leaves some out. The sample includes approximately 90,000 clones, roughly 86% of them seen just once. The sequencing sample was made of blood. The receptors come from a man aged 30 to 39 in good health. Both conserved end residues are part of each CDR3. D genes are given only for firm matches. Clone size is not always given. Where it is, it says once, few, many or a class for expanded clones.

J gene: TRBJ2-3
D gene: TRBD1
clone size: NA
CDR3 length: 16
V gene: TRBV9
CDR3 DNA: TGTGCCAGCAGCCAACTGACAGGGGTACTGGCAGATACGCAGTATTTT
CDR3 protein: CASSQLTGVLADTQYF

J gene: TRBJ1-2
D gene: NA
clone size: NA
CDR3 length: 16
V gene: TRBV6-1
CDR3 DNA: TGTGCCAGCAGTGAGGTGCCGGGGGCCCAAAACTATGGCTACACCTTC
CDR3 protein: CASSEVPGAQNYGYTF

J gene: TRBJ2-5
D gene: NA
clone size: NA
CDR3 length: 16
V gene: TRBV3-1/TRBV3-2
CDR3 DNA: TGTGCCAGCATCGAATTTGGTGGGGGAGAGCAAGAGACCCAGTACTTC
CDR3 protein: CASIEFGGGEQETQYF

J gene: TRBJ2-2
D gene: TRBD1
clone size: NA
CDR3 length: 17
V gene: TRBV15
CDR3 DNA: TGTGCCACCAGCAGAGGCGGACAGGGGGCGCCGGCCGGGGAGCTGTTTTTT
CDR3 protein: CATSRGGQGAPAGELFF

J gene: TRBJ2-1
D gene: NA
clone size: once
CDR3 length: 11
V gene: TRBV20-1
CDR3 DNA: TGCAGTGGTGTATCCTACAATGAGCAGTTCTTC
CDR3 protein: CSGVSYNEQFF

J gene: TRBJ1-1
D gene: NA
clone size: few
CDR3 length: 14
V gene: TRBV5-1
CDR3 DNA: TGCGCCAGCATAGGCCCGGGGACGAACACTGAAGCTTTCTTT
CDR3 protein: CASIGPGTNTEAFF

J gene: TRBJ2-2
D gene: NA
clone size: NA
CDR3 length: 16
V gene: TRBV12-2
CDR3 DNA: TGTGCAAGTCGCTTCACCGGGACAGTGAACACCGGGGAGCTGTTTTTT
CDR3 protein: CASRFTGTVNTGELFF

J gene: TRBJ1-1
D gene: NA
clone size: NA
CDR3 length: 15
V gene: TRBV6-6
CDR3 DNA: TGTGCCAGCAGTTACCGGGACCTCAGGAACACTGAAGCTTTCTTT
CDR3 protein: CASSYRDLRNTEAFF

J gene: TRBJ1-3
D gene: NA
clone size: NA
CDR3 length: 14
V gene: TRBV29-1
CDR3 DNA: TGCAGCGTTGAGTTTGCGGGAACTGGAAACACCATATATTTT
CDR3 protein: CSVEFAGTGNTIYF

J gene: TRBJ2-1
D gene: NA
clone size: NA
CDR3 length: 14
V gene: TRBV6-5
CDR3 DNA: TGTGCCAGCAGTCTCCTCAGGAGCTACAATGAGCAGTTCTTC
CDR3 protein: CASSLLRSYNEQFF

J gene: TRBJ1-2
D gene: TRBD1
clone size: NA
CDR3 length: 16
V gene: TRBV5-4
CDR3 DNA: TGTGCCAGCAGTGGGACAGACCTTTTGGGTCGGTATGGCTACACCTTC
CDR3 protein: CASSGTDLLGRYGYTF

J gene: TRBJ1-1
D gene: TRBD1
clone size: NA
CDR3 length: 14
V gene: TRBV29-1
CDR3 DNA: TGCAGCGTTGTGGGGGGACAGGGTAACACTGAAGCTTTCTTT
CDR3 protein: CSVVGGQGNTEAFF

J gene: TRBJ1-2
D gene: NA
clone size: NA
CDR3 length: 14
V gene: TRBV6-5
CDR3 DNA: TGTGCCAGCAGGGTACACGAATCTAACTATGGCTACACCTTC
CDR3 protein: CASRVHESNYGYTF

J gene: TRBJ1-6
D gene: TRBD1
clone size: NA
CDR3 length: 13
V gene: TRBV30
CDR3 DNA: TGTGCCTGTCAGGGGGCCTTTAATTCACCCCTCCACTTT
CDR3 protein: CACQGAFNSPLHF

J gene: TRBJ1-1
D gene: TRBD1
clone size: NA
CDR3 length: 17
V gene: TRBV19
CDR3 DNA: TGTGCCAGTAACAAACGCCTCGGACAGGGCGTGAACACTGAAGCTTTCTTT
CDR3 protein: CASNKRLGQGVNTEAFF

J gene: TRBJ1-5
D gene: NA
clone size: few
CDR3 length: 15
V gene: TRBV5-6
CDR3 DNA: TGTGCCAGCAGCTGGGGGGGGATTAGCAATCAGCCCCAGCATTTT
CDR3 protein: CASSWGGISNQPQHF

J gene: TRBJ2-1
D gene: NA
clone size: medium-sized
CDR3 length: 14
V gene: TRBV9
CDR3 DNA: TGTGCCAGCAGCCCCCGGGACGGTAAAACCGACGAGTTCTTC
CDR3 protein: CASSPRDGKTDEFF

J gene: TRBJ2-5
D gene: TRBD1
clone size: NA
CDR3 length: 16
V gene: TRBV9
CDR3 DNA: TGTGCCAGCAGCCCCAGGGACAGTAGGGCAGGAGAGACCCAGTACTTC
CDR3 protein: CASSPRDSRAGETQYF

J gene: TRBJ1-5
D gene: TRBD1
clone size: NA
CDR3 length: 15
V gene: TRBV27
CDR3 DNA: TGTGCCAGCAGACCCGGGACAGGGGGCAATCAGCCCCAGCATTTT
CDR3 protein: CASRPGTGGNQPQHF

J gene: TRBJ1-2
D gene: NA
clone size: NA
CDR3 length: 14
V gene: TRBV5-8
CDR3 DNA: TGTGCCAGCAGCTCTTCCGGGGGGATCTATGGCTACACCTTC
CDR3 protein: CASSSSGGIYGYTF

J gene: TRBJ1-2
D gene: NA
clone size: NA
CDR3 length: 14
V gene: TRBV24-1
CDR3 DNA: TGTGCCACCAGTGAGGTAGACAGGTCCTATGGCTACACCTTC
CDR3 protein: CATSEVDRSYGYTF

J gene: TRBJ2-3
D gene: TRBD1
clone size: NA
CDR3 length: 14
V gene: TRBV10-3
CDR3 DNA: TGTGCCATCAGTGTGAACAGGGGGCCTAATACGCAGTATTTT
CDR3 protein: CAISVNRGPNTQYF

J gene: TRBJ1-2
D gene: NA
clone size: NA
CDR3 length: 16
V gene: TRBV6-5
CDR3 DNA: TGTGCCAGCAGTTACTCGGGTTTAGGTCGCGTGTATGGCTACACCTTC
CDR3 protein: CASSYSGLGRVYGYTF

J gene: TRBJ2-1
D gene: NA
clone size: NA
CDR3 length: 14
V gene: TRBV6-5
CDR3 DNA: TGTGCCAGCAGTATCAGGGAAAGCTACAATGAGCAGTTCTTC
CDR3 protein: CASSIRESYNEQFF

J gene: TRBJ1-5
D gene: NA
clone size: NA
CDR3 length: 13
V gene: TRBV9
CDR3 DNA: TGTGCCAGCAGCGTAGGAGGCAGTCAGCCCCAGCATTTT
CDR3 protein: CASSVGGSQPQHF

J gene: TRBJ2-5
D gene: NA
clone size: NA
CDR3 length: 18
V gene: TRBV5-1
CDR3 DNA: TGCGCCAGCAGCTTGGAGATGGGGCGGGGACAATCACCGGAGACCCAGTACTTC
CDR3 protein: CASSLEMGRGQSPETQYF

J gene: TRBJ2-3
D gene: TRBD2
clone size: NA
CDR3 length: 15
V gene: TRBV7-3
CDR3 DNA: TGTGCCAGCAGCATCAGCGGGGGCCCTGCAGATACGCAGTATTTT
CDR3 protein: CASSISGGPADTQYF

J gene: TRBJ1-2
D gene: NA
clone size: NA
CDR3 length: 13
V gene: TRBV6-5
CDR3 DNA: TGTGCCAGCAGGGTCGACCCTGGGCATGGCTACACCTTC
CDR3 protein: CASRVDPGHGYTF